This T cell receptor (beta chain) was captured in a study of T cells after yellow fever vaccination. Study in general: SMART-Seq v4 Ultra Low Input handled preparation of low-cell-number fractions.

It was through 5'RACE template switching that TCR cDNA was made, with a universal primer site and UMIs added. TCRdb fed the 5' RACE reads into MiXCR, producing one record per CDR3 protein. The profile shows roughly 99,000 distinct CDR3 sequences, 5.8% of them singletons. This clonotype appeared many times. The antigen is not known. The study's findings and limits: One caveat is that FACS-sorted repertoires could contain abundant clonotypes contaminating from the bulk population. Most primary-vaccination clones reappeared after the booster (about 97% CD4, about 87% CD8).

Material: CD8+ T cells sorted from PBMCs, obtained 10 days after the yellow fever booster vaccination. The sequence was obtained from a man younger than 35 who received the YFV17D yellow fever vaccine.

CDR3 in DNA: TGCGCCTCCACCCTTCCTAGCGGGGGGGCTCTGAATACGCAGTATTTT. This translates into CASTLPSGGALNTQYF. The rearrangement links TRBV5-1 to TRBJ2-3; 12 bases are a match to TRBD2. CDR1 is SGHRS, CDR2 YFSETQ, per germline. Trimming took 10 bases from V and 7 from J; bases not matched to a gene: 16. The CDR3 extends over 16 amino acids.